A selection of T cell receptor beta chains follows, all from one sample in a study of blood T cells in healthy people across ages. TCRdb analysed the 5' RACE reads with MiXCR anew, one entry per CDR3 protein. The sample includes some 1,000,000 distinct CDR3 sequences, 25% of them seen just once. These data were likewise used in another study, on T cells of mothers and their children.

Sequencing was performed on blood. The receptors shown here come from a girl aged 2 to 10 in good health. CDR3s include the opening cysteine and the closing phenylalanine or tryptophan. The order of the fields is D gene, clone size, J gene, V gene, CDR3 DNA, CDR3 protein. The D gene is left open where the match is weak. Clone size is shown for a subset of rows, as once, few, many or a class of expanded clone.

>-|-|TRBJ2-5|TRBV21-1
TGTGCCAGGGAGCGGGGGAAAAAGACCCAGTACTTC
CARERGKKTQYF
>TRBD2|many|TRBJ2-5|TRBV6-1
TGTGCCAGCAGTGAAGCGCGACACTTCGTATCCGGGGGGGACCAAGAGACCCAGTACTTC
CASSEARHFVSGGDQETQYF
>-|few|TRBJ2-1|TRBV28
TGTGCCAGCGGGTCCGGACAGAGCCCCAATGAGCAGTTCTTC
CASGSGQSPNEQFF
>-|-|TRBJ2-3|TRBV2
TGTGCCGGCGGGACTGACACTCCAGATACGCAGTATTTT
CAGGTDTPDTQYF
>TRBD2|-|TRBJ2-7|TRBV2
TGTGCCAGCCTGAGGCCGGGACTATCGTCCTACGAGCAGTACTTC
CASLRPGLSSYEQYF
>-|-|TRBJ2-1|TRBV24-1
TGTGCCACCAGTTCCAGGGGATACAATGAGCAGTTCTTC
CATSSRGYNEQFF
>-|-|TRBJ1-6|TRBV7-2
TGTGCCAGCAGCTTCGTAGCCCCCTATAATTCACCCCTCCACTTT
CASSFVAPYNSPLHF
>-|-|TRBJ2-3|TRBV9
TGTGCCAGCAGCGTACGCAGTCATCCGCAGTATTTT
CASSVRSHPQYF
>-|few|TRBJ1-4|TRBV29-1
TGCAGCGTTGCGGCCCCAACTAATGAAAAACTGTTTTTT
CSVAAPTNEKLFF
>TRBD1|few|TRBJ2-1|TRBV24-1
TGTGCCACCAGTGAGGGGACAGGAAATGAGCAGTTCTTC
CATSEGTGNEQFF
>-|-|TRBJ2-1|TRBV29-1
TGCAGCGTTGATCTGACGGGCCGCTACAATGAGCAGTTCTTC
CSVDLTGRYNEQFF
>-|few|TRBJ2-7|TRBV5-1
TGCGCCAGCAGGATAATGGAGGACGGGAACTACGAGCAGTACTTC
CASRIMEDGNYEQYF
>-|-|TRBJ1-6|TRBV12-3/TRBV12-4
TGTGCCAGCAGTTTTCATAATTCACCCCTCCACTTT
CASSFHNSPLHF
>-|few|TRBJ2-7|TRBV6-5
TGTGCCAGCAGTCCAGATTTTCGGAGTTCCTACGAGCAGTACTTC
CASSPDFRSSYEQYF
>-|-|TRBJ1-6|TRBV21-1
TGTGCCAGCAGCAAAGAGTTGACAGGGAGATCCTATAATTCACCCCTCCACTTT
CASSKELTGRSYNSPLHF
>TRBD2|-|TRBJ2-7|TRBV27
TGTGCCAGCAGTCCGGGACTAGCGGGAGGGCCGGTCGAGCAGTACTTC
CASSPGLAGGPVEQYF
>TRBD1|few|TRBJ2-5|TRBV6-1
TGTGCCAGCAGTGAATTACCGGTTAGGACAGGCGGAGAGACCCAGTACTTC
CASSELPVRTGGETQYF
>-|-|TRBJ2-2|TRBV4-2
TGTGCCAGCAGCCAAGAACCCCAGAACACCGGGGAGCTGTTTTTT
CASSQEPQNTGELFF
>-|few|TRBJ1-2|TRBV20-1
TGCAGTGCTAGAGGGGGGACCTCCCGTGGCTACACCTTC
CSARGGTSRGYTF
>-|-|TRBJ2-7|TRBV28
TGTGCCAGTAGCGGCCCGAACTCCTACGAGCAGTACTTC
CASSGPNSYEQYF
>TRBD2|-|TRBJ2-1|TRBV20-1
TGCAGTGCTAGAGTACGAGGGACTAGCGGGAGAGGGCAGTTCTTC
CSARVRGTSGRGQFF
>-|-|TRBJ2-3|TRBV11-2
TGTGCCAGCAGCTGGGCGGGAGATACGCAGTATTTT
CASSWAGDTQYF
>-|-|TRBJ2-5|TRBV24-1
TGTGCCACCAGTGATTTGCGAGTGCCCCAAGAGACCCAGTACTTC
CATSDLRVPQETQYF
>-|-|TRBJ2-5|TRBV29-1
TGCAGCGTGAGGGGTGGGGGAATTGAGGAAGAGACCCAGTACTTC
CSVRGGGIEEETQYF
>-|-|TRBJ2-1|TRBV7-9
TGTGCCAGCAGCTTAATCGGCTACCTCCTCAATGAGCAGTTCTTC
CASSLIGYLLNEQFF
>-|few|TRBJ2-5|TRBV7-9
TGTGCCAGCATGGGGCTACCTCACTATGAGCAGTACTTC
CASMGLPHYEQYF
>-|-|TRBJ2-7|TRBV6-5
TGTGCCAGCAGGGAACTGCTAATCTACGAGCAGTACTTC
CASRELLIYEQYF
>-|few|TRBJ2-3|TRBV6-1
TGTGCCAGCGGGGGGGCCGAGTTTCTTAGCACAGATACGCAGTATTTT
CASGGAEFLSTDTQYF
>-|few|TRBJ2-3|TRBV29-1
TGCAGCGTTGACTGGGGTGGGGGCCCAGATACGCAGTATTTT
CSVDWGGGPDTQYF
>-|-|TRBJ1-5|TRBV10-3
TGTGCCATCAGTGAGTCCGGGGGGACGCTACAGCCCCAGCATTTT
CAISESGGTLQPQHF
>-|few|TRBJ1-3|TRBV7-2
TGTGCCAGCAGCCTCCGGGGCAGGACAAGGGACACCATATATTTT
CASSLRGRTRDTIYF
>-|few|TRBJ2-7|TRBV29-1
TGCAGCGTTGGCAGGCTCTTTTCCTACGAGCAGTACTTC
CSVGRLFSYEQYF
>TRBD2|-|TRBJ2-1|TRBV12-3/TRBV12-4
TGTGCCAGCAGTCCCTTAGCGGGGGTACCCTACAATGAGCAGTTCTTC
CASSPLAGVPYNEQFF
>TRBD2|-|TRBJ2-2|TRBV7-8
TGTGCCAGCAGCTTTCATAGCGGGCAGGGCCGTCGGCCCCGGGAGCTGTTTTTT
CASSFHSGQGRRPRELFF
>TRBD1|once|TRBJ1-1|TRBV4-1
TGCGCCAGCAGCCAAGAAGGGGGCGCCTGGGGAGGGACTGAAGCTTTCTTT
CASSQEGGAWGGTEAFF
>TRBD1|-|TRBJ1-6|TRBV7-3
TGTGCCAGCAGCTTAATGAACAGGGGTCATTCACCCCTCCACTTT
CASSLMNRGHSPLHF
>-|once|TRBJ1-4|TRBV13
TGTGCCAGCAGTTTTTCTCAAAACGAGATTAAAAATGAAAAACTGTTTTTT
CASSFSQNEIKNEKLFF
>TRBD1|-|TRBJ1-4|TRBV6-5
TGTGCCAGCAGAAAGGGGGCAGCTAATGAAAAACTGTTTTTT
CASRKGAANEKLFF
>-|-|TRBJ2-1|TRBV7-3
TGTGCCAGCAGCATCTTTAAGAGCTCCTACAATGAGCAGTTCTTC
CASSIFKSSYNEQFF
>TRBD2|few|TRBJ2-1|TRBV20-1
TGCAGTGCTTCCGGACTAGCGGATGAGCGGTTCTTC
CSASGLADERFF
>-|few|TRBJ1-4|TRBV20-1
TGCAGTGCTAACGACGGGACGGGGAATGAAAAACTGTTTTTT
CSANDGTGNEKLFF